The 30 T cell receptor beta chains listed next were all sequenced from one sample in a study of graft-versus-host responses after intestinal transplantation. TCRdb's table, derived via immunoSEQ multiplex PCR, lists solely in-frame clones and lacks some. Found here are roughly 62,000 clones, 91% of them singletons; the top ten hold 2.5% to 3%. The sequenced sample was PBMCs, obtained about 4 months after intestinal transplantation. The source is a human patient who received an intestinal transplant, so some T cells may come from the graft donor.

The V call is TRBV15, the J call TRBJ2-7, with D perhaps matching TRBD1 (6 bases). Trimming left V 1 base short and J 3 bases short, with 13 bases between. This CDR3 comprises 15 residues. The germline CDR1 and CDR2 sequences are LNHNV and YYDKDF (reference sequence). CDR3 sequence reads: CATSRVGAGLYEQYF. CDR3 bases: TGTGCCACCAGCAGAGTGGGGGCAGGGCTCTACGAGCAGTACTTC.

The chain joins TRBV7-9 to TRBJ2-2; TRBD2 might be the D (5 bases). The CDR3 spans 16 residues. Germline V gene lookup returns CDR1 SEHNR and CDR2 FQNEAQ (reference sequence). Trimming cost V 5 bases and J 4 bases, with 17 bases left between them. Written as DNA, the CDR3 is TGTGCCAGCAGCAATACCAGGACTGCCGGCACCGGGGAGCTGTTTTTT. Its translation: CASSNTRTAGTGELFF.

V gene TRBV28 combines with J gene TRBJ2-7, with 9 bases lining up with TRBD1. V was clipped by 3 bases and J by 5 bases; unmatched bases: 5. The germline V gene has CDR1 MDHEN and CDR2 SYDVKM. This CDR3 contains 14 residues. For the CDR3, the DNA is TGTGCCAGCAGTTTGGGGACAGGGCTCGACGAGCAGTACTTC. It translates to CASSLGTGLDEQYF. Together with reference TRBV28 and TRBJ2-7, the CDR3 gives the full variable domain: DVKVTQSSRYLVKRTGEKVFLECVQDMDHENMFWYRQDPGLGLRLIYFSYDVKMKEKGDIPEGYSVSREKKERFSLILESASTNQTSMYLCASSLGTGLDEQYFGPGTRLTVT.

The V gene is TRBV4-1, the J gene TRBJ2-2; D might be TRBD2 (6 bases). The V and J ends lost 0 bases and 4 bases respectively, with 18 bases between them. Germline CDR1 reads MGHRA; CDR2 reads YSYEKL. The CDR3 extends over 18 amino acids. The CDR3 DNA sequence: TGCGCCAGCAGCCAAGAAAAGCCGGGACTCCATTTCACCGGGGAGCTGTTTTTT. Encoded protein: CASSQEKPGLHFTGELFF.

The chain's CDR3 is CASSRIGGRSSGNTIYF. The CDR3 DNA reads as TGTGCCAGCAGTCGAATAGGAGGCAGGAGCTCTGGAAACACCATATATTTT. The J gene is TRBJ1-3, the V gene TRBV7-8, with D uncertain. This CDR3 comprises 17 residues. Per the germline V gene, CDR1 is SGHVS and CDR2 is FQNEAQ. Trimming left V 6 bases short and J 0 bases short, with 18 bases between. The whole variable domain, remainder taken from reference TRBV7-8 and TRBJ1-3, is GAGVSQSPRYKVAKRGQDVALRCDPISGHVSLFWYQQALGQGPEFLTYFQNEAQLDKSGLPSDRFFAERPEGSVSTLKIQRTQQEDSAVYLCASSRIGGRSSGNTIYFGEGSWLTVV.

The table lists this clone with a count of one. The rearrangement uses TRBV5-1 and TRBJ2-2, with TRBD2 matching over 7 bases. The CDR3 loop spans 13 amino acids. CDR1 is SGHRS and CDR2 is YFSETQ in the germline V gene. J gave up 3 bases and V 4 bases, and 0 bases lay outside the gene matches. CDR3 sequence (DNA): TGCGCCAGCAGCCGGGGGGACACCGGGGAGCTGTTTTTT. Amino acid sequence: CASSRGDTGELFF. The full variable domain, its missing parts supplied by reference TRBV5-1 and TRBJ2-2, is KAGVTQTPRYLIKTRGQQVTLSCSPISGHRSVSWYQQTPGQGLQFLFEYFSETQRNKGNFPGRFSGRQFSNSRSEMNVSTLELGDSALYLCASSRGDTGELFFGEGSRLTVL.

The chain carries TRBV28 and TRBJ1-4, with 7 bases matching TRBD1. The CDR3 runs to 16 residues. Germline V lookup: CDR1 MDHEN, CDR2 SYDVKM. Losses at the gene ends were 4 bases for V and 4 bases for J; bases not matched to a gene: 9. The DNA of the CDR3 is TGTGCCAGCAGTTCCCACACACAGGGGATTAATGAAAAACTGTTTTTT. This sequence encodes CASSSHTQGINEKLFF.

Of note for this clone: This specimen includes other DNA sequences encoding the same CDR3. The chain employs TRBV6-7 and TRBJ2-1, with unresolved D. TRBV6-7 is reported as an ORF; its role is uncertain. This CDR3 has 15 residues. Trimming removed 0 bases at V and 8 bases at J, with 14 bases between. The CDR3 reads CASSYSNQLHHEQFF. The DNA for the CDR3 is TGTGCCAGCAGTTACTCGAACCAGCTTCACCATGAGCAGTTCTTC.

The rearrangement joins TRBV28 to TRBJ1-4; D call uncertain. There are 14 residues in the CDR3. Germline assignment: CDR1 MDHEN and CDR2 SYDVKM. Trimming pared 2 bases from V and 6 bases from J, leaving 10 bases between. This CDR3 reads CASSLTVGYEKLFF. DNA for the CDR3: TGTGCCAGCAGTTTAACCGTAGGGTATGAAAAACTGTTTTTT.

CDR3 nucleotides: TGTGCCAGCAGTTACTCGGGATGGGGCGAGCAGTACTTC. Translation: CASSYSGWGEQYF. The chain links TRBV6-5 to TRBJ2-7; D is undetermined. V was cut by 0 bases and J by 6 bases, with 9 bases left in between. In germline, CDR1 is MNHEY, CDR2 SVGAGI. This CDR3 region has 13 residues.

This sequence joins TRBV28 and TRBJ2-5, with D maybe TRBD1 (5 bases). The DNA end lines up better with TRBJ2-7; the J call may be wrong. This CDR3 has 12 amino acids. Germline V gives CDR1 MDHEN, CDR2 SYDVKM. The CDR3 loop reads CASRQARYEQYF. The CDR3 DNA reads as TGTGCCAGCAGACAGGCCCGGTACGAGCAGTACTTC.

The chain recombines TRBV2 with TRBJ2-3; D possibly corresponds to TRBD1 (7 bases). This CDR3 comprises 15 residues. Trimming shortened V by 4 bases and J by 0 bases, and 11 bases separated the two germline ends. Germline CDR1 is SNHLY and CDR2 is FYNNEI. The CDR3 loop reads CASSGGTASTDTQYF. The CDR3 nucleotides read TGTGCCAGCAGTGGCGGGACAGCTAGCACAGATACGCAGTATTTT.

The chain recombines TRBV5-4 with TRBJ2-7; tentative D call: TRBD1 (6 bases). Germline CDR1 and CDR2: SGHNT and YYREEE (reference sequence). Trimming left V 1 base short and J 6 bases short, with 11 bases between. CDR3 length equals 13 residues. The CDR3 DNA reads TGTGCCAGCAGCTTGCAGGGGTGGGGCGAGCAGTACTTC. Its translation is CASSLQGWGEQYF.

This chain connects TRBV19 to TRBJ1-1, with 7 bases lining up with TRBD1. The germline V gene has CDR1 LNHDA and CDR2 SQIVND (reference sequence). The CDR3 is 13 residues long. Trimming removed 5 bases from V and 7 bases from J; junction bases left unmatched: 7. CDR3 region: CASSLDRDSEAFF. The CDR3 DNA reads TGTGCCAGTAGTCTCGACCGGGACAGTGAAGCTTTCTTT.

The chain links TRBV27 to TRBJ2-2; tentatively, D is TRBD1 (5 bases). The germline gives CDR1 MNHEY, CDR2 SMNVEV (reference sequence). CDR3 length: 13 amino acids. V lost 6 bases, J lost 6 bases, and 11 bases lay in between. CDR3 in amino acids: CASSYRGSGELFF. Written as DNA, the CDR3 is TGTGCCAGCAGCTATAGGGGTTCCGGGGAGCTGTTTTTT.

The rearrangement uses TRBV7-9 and TRBJ2-5, with D possibly TRBD1 on 6 matching bases. The CDR3 is made up of 16 amino acids. Germline CDR1 is SEHNR and CDR2 is FQNEAQ (reference sequence). The V end was cut by 5 bases, the J end by 5 bases, with 21 bases between. In DNA form, the CDR3 reads TGTGCCAGCAGCCCCCAGGGGTTCGACACTTCCGAGACCCAGTACTTC. This encodes CASSPQGFDTSETQYF.

The CDR3: CASSSRDSLGETQYF. The CDR3 DNA sequence: TGTGCCAGCAGCTCCCGGGACAGCTTGGGGGAGACCCAGTACTTC. The genes are TRBV11-1 and TRBJ2-5; TRBD1 aligns across 7 bases. CDR1 is SGHAT, CDR2 FQDESV, per germline (reference sequence). Trimming took 4 bases from V and 5 from J; bases not matched to a gene: 10. The CDR3 is 15 residues long.

This chain links TRBV4-1 with TRBJ2-2, with 9 bases identical to TRBD1. The CDR3 has 18 residues. Germline CDR1 MGHRA, CDR2 YSYEKL. Trimming at V came to 5 bases and at J to 0 bases, leaving 10 bases not matched to a gene. This CDR3 reads CASSLDRGMAANTGELFF. The CDR3 coding sequence is TGCGCCAGCAGCTTAGACAGGGGGATGGCCGCGAACACCGGGGAGCTGTTTTTT.

This chain connects TRBV28 to TRBJ1-3, with D perhaps TRBD1 (6 bases). CDR1 is MDHEN, CDR2 SYDVKM, per germline. Deletions cut 6 bases from V and 8 bases from J, with 14 bases between. There are 13 residues in the CDR3. The CDR3 nucleotides read TGTGCCAGCAGATTGACAGGAGGGGACACCATATATTTT. It translates to CASRLTGGDTIYF.

This clone showed up just once. This chain joins TRBV7-9 and TRBJ1-4; D is unresolved. Germline V CDR1 and CDR2: SEHNR, FQNEAQ (reference sequence). Trimming removed 0 bases at V and 7 bases at J, with 15 bases between. The CDR3 extends over 16 amino acids. CDR3 residues: CASSLAGQAAGEKLFF. Here the CDR3 DNA reads TGTGCCAGCAGCTTAGCTGGGCAGGCGGCAGGTGAAAAACTGTTTTTT.

The gene calls are TRBV9 and TRBJ1-2, with no clear D. Germline assignment: CDR1 SGDLS and CDR2 YYNGEE. The germline V and J ends were trimmed by 6 bases and 5 bases, with 11 bases remaining between them. The CDR3 totals 12 residues. The CDR3 loop reads CASKSSGYGYTF. For the CDR3, the DNA is TGTGCCAGCAAATCTTCCGGGTATGGCTACACCTTC.

The rearrangement uses TRBV19 and TRBJ1-1; D is uncertain. There are 12 residues in the CDR3. CDR1 and CDR2 from the germline V gene are LNHDA and SQIVND (reference sequence). V lost 5 bases and J 8 bases, leaving 12 bases between the germline ends. The CDR3, as DNA: TGTGCCAGTAGTCGACCCGATGTAGAAGCTTTCTTT. Translation gives CASSRPDVEAFF.

This clone appeared once. The chain couples TRBV7-9 to TRBJ2-6, with 7 bases aligning to TRBD1. The trim removed 6 bases at V and 0 bases at J, leaving 5 bases unmatched. This CDR3 is 16 amino acids long. In germline, CDR1 is SEHNR, CDR2 FQNEAQ (reference sequence). CDR3 coding DNA: TGTGCCAGCAGGAGGGACAGCACCTCTGGGGCCAACGTCCTGACTTTC. It encodes CASRRDSTSGANVLTF.

V and J are TRBV6-5 and TRBJ1-2; D is uncertain. Germline-derived CDR1 and CDR2 are MNHEY and SVGAGI. V lost 11 bases and J 3 bases, leaving 13 bases between the germline ends. The length of the CDR3 is 12 residues. CDR3 sequence: CASTVGDYGYTF. The CDR3 DNA follows: TGTGCCTCTACTGTCGGGGACTATGGCTACACCTTC.

The chain employs TRBV9 and TRBJ2-1, with a weak D call TRBD1 (5 bases). Trimming removed 0 bases at V and 5 bases at J, with 9 bases between. Germline loops: CDR1 SGDLS, CDR2 YYNGEE. This CDR3 is 14 amino acids long. In DNA, the CDR3 is TGTGCCAGCAGCGTAGGGCAGACAGACAATGAGCAGTTCTTC. It codes for CASSVGQTDNEQFF.

This chain links TRBV29-1 with TRBJ2-7, with 10 bases lining up with TRBD2. CDR1 is SQVTM, CDR2 ANQGSEA, per germline. This CDR3 is 15 amino acids long. V dropped 4 bases and J dropped 2; count of bases not matched to a gene: 8. The CDR3: CSVVERGGPPYEQYF. The CDR3 nucleotides read TGCAGCGTTGTGGAGCGGGGGGGCCCGCCCTACGAGCAGTACTTC.

The V gene is TRBV5-1, the J gene TRBJ1-4, with 11 positions matching TRBD1. The CDR3 contains 14 residues. CDR1 SGHRS and CDR2 YFSETQ come from the germline V gene. Unmatched junction bases numbered 4, after V lost 4 bases and J lost 8 bases. The DNA for the CDR3 is TGCGCCAGCAGCCGGGGACAGGGGGAGGAAAAACTGTTTTTT. It translates to CASSRGQGEEKLFF. Full variable domain (remainder filled in from reference TRBV5-1 and TRBJ1-4): KAGVTQTPRYLIKTRGQQVTLSCSPISGHRSVSWYQQTPGQGLQFLFEYFSETQRNKGNFPGRFSGRQFSNSRSEMNVSTLELGDSALYLCASSRGQGEEKLFFGSGTQLSVL.

V gene TRBV5-8 combines with J gene TRBJ1-6, with D tentatively TRBD1 (6 bases). V lost 1 base to trimming and J lost 8 bases, with 13 bases between them. Germline values: CDR1 SGHTS, CDR2 YDEGEE. The CDR3 has 15 residues. Here the CDR3 DNA reads TGTGCCAGCAGCTTGAAGGCAGGGGAACATTCACCCCTCCACTTT. Translated, it gives CASSLKAGEHSPLHF.

The chain combines TRBV7-9 with TRBJ2-7, with a weak D call TRBD2 (5 bases). V gave up 3 bases and J gave up 0 bases, with 12 bases separating them. CDR1 is SEHNR, CDR2 FQNEAQ, per germline (reference sequence). The CDR3 runs to 15 residues. The CDR3 DNA is TGTGCCAGCAGCTTTGAGGGCCTATACTCCTACGAGCAGTACTTC. The encoded protein is CASSFEGLYSYEQYF.

For the CDR3, the DNA is TGTGCCAGCTCACCGGAGGAGGTAGGGGGCTACACCTTC. This gives the protein CASSPEEVGGYTF. The gene calls are TRBV18 and TRBJ1-2; D unclear. This CDR3 has 13 amino acids. In germline, CDR1 is KGHSH, CDR2 LQKENI. V shed 3 bases and J shed 8 bases, with 13 bases lying between them.